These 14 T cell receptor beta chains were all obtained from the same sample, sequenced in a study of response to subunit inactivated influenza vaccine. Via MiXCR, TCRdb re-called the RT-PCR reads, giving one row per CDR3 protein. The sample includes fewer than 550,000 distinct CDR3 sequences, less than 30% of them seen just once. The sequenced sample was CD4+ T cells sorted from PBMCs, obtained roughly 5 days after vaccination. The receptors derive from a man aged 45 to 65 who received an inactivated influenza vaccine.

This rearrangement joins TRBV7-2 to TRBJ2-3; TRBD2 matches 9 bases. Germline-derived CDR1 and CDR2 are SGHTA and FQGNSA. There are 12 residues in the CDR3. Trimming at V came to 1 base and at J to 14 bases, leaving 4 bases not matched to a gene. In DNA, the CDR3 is TGTGCCAGCAGCTTAGGGCCAGCGGGGGGGTATTTT. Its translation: CASSLGPAGGYF.

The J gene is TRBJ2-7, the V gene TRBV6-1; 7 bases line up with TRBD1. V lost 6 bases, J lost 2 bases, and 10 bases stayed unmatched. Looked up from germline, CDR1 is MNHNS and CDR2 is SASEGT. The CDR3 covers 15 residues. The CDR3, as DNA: TGTGCCAGCAGCCGACCGGGACAGACAACCTACGAGCAGTACTTC. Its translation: CASSRPGQTTYEQYF.

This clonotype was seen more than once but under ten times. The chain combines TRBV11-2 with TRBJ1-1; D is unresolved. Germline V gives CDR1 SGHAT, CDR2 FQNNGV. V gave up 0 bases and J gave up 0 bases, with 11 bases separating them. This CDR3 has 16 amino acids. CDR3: CASSLEAGGVNTEAFF. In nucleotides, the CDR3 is TGTGCCAGCAGCTTAGAGGCGGGTGGGGTGAACACTGAAGCTTTCTTT.

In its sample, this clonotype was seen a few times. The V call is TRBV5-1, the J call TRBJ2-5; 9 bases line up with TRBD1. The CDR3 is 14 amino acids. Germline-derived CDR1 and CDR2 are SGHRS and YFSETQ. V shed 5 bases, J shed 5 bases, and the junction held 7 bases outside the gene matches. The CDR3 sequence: CASRVGQGFETQYF. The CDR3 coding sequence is TGCGCCAGCAGGGTCGGACAGGGGTTCGAGACCCAGTACTTC.

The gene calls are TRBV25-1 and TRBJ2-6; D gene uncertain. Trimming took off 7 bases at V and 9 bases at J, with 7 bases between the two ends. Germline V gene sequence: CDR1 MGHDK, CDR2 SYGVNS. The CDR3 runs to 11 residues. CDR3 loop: CASKLSNVLTF. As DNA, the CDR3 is TGTGCCAGCAAGTTGAGCAACGTCCTGACTTTC.

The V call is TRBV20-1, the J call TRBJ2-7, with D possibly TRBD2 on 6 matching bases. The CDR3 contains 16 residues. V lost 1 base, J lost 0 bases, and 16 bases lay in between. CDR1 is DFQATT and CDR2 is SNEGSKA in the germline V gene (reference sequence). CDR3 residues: CSARAHEGGYSYEQYF. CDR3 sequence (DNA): TGCAGTGCTAGAGCCCATGAGGGAGGATACTCCTACGAGCAGTACTTC.

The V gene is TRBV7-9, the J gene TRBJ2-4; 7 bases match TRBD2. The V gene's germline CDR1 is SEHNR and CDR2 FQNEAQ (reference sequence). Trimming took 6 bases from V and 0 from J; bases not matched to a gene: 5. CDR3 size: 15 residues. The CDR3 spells CASSRLALAKNIQYF. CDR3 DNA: TGTGCCAGCAGTCGACTAGCTCTAGCCAAAAACATTCAGTACTTC.

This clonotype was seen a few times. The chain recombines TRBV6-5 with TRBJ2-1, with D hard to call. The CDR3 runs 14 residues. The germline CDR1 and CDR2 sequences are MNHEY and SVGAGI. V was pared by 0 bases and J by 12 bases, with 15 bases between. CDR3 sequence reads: CASSYSGSFESQFF. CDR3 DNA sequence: TGTGCCAGCAGTTACTCGGGGTCTTTCGAGTCGCAGTTCTTC.

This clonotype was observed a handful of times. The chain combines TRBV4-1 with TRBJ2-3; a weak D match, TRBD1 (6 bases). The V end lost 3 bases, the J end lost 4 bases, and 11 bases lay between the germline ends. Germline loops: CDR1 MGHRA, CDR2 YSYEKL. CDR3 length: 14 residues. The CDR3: CASSHTGRPDTQYF. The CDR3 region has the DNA TGCGCCAGCAGCCATACAGGGAGACCAGATACGCAGTATTTT.

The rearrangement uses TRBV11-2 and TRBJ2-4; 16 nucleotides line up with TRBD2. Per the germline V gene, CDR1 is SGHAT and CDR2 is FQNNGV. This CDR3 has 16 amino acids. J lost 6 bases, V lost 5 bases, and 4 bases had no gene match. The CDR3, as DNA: TGTGCCAGCAGCCCGGGACTAGCGGGAGGGGGAAACATTCAGTACTTC. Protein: CASSPGLAGGGNIQYF.

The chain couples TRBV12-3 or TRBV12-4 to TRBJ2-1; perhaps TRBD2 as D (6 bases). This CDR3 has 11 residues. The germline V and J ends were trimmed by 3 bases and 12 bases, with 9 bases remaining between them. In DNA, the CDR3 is TGTGCCAGCAGTTTTGCCGGGGGGCAGTTCTTC. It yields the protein CASSFAGGQFF.

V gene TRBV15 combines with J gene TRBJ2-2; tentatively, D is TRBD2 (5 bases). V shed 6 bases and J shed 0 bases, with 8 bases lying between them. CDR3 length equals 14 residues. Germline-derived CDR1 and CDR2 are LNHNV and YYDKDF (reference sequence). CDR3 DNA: TGTGCCACCAGGCTAGCACCGAACACCGGGGAGCTGTTTTTT. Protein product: CATRLAPNTGELFF.

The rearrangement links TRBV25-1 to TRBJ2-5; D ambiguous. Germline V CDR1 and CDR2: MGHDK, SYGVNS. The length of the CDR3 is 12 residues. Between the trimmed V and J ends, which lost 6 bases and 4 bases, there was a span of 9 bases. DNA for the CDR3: TGTGCCAGCAGAGATTTTCGAGAGACCCAGTACTTC. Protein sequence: CASRDFRETQYF.

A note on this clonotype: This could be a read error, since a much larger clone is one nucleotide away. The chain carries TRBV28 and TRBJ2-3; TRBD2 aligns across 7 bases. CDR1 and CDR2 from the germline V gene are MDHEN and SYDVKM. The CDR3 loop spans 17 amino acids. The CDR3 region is CASRYPSGTSSTETQYF. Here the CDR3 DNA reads TGTGCCAGCAGGTATCCTAGCGGAACCTCTAGCACAGAAACGCAGTATTTT.